A selection of T cell receptor beta chains follows, all from one sample in a study of blood T cell repertoires in COVID-19. The protocol was immunoSEQ multiplex PCR, while the TCRdb copy is restricted to in-frame clones and leaves out a portion. The sample holds under 250,000 clones; about 87% are singletons and the top ten take around 3.7%. Sample: PBMCs or T cells enriched from blood (not recorded which). The receptors were sampled from a woman younger than 45 who had been exposed to COVID-19. Both conserved end residues are part of each CDR3. Fields, in order: V gene, J gene, D gene, clone size, CDR3 DNA, CDR3 protein. D genes are given only for firm matches. The listing skips clone size in some rows; elsewhere it reads once, few, many or a size class.

TRBV7-9	TRBJ2-1	TRBD2	-	TGTGCCAGCAGCTTAAGATCGACTAGCGGCACCTACAATGAGCAGTTCTTC	CASSLRSTSGTYNEQFF
TRBV7-9	TRBJ2-1	TRBD2	-	TGTGCCAGCAGCTCGAGGACTAGCTACAATGAGCAGTTCTTC	CASSSRTSYNEQFF
TRBV2	TRBJ2-2	TRBD2	-	TGTGCCAGCAGTGTTCTAGCGGGAGCGGTCGGGGAGCTGTTTTTT	CASSVLAGAVGELFF
TRBV11-3	TRBJ2-1	-	-	TGTGCCAGCAGCTTTTCCGGCTACAATGAGCAGTTCTTC	CASSFSGYNEQFF
TRBV6-5	TRBJ2-2	TRBD2	-	TGTGCCAGCAGTTCCGATCTAGCGGGACATCCCGGGGAGCTGTTTTTT	CASSSDLAGHPGELFF
TRBV5-1	TRBJ1-1	-	-	TGCGCCAGCAGCTTGGAAATATTCACTGAAGCTTTCTTT	CASSLEIFTEAFF
TRBV10-1	TRBJ2-1	TRBD1	-	TGCGCCAGCAGTGAAGGACAGGGCCTCTACAATGAGCAGTTCTTC	CASSEGQGLYNEQFF
TRBV30	TRBJ1-1	-	-	TGTGCCTGGAGTCAGGGAAACACTGAAGCTTTCTTT	CAWSQGNTEAFF
TRBV6-5	TRBJ2-2	-	-	TGTGCCAGCAGTTACTCGAGTGGGAGCCGCACCGGGGAGCTGTTTTTT	CASSYSSGSRTGELFF
TRBV30	TRBJ2-3	-	-	TGTGCCTGGAATCGAGAAACAGATACGCAGTATTTT	CAWNRETDTQYF
TRBV18	TRBJ2-2	TRBD2	-	TGTGCCAGCTCGCCAGGGACTAGCGGGAGTTCCCCCGGGGAGCTGTTTTTT	CASSPGTSGSSPGELFF
TRBV4-1	TRBJ2-1	TRBD2	-	TGCGCCAGCAGCGCCAGCGGGAGGGCCCTAAAAACCTACAATGAGCAGTTCTTC	CASSASGRALKTYNEQFF
TRBV30	TRBJ1-2	TRBD1	-	TGTGCCTGGAGCCGCCAGGGGGCGGGTGGCTACACCTTC	CAWSRQGAGGYTF
TRBV27	TRBJ1-5	TRBD1	-	TGTGCCAGCAGTTTAAGTGCAGGGGGTATGCAGCCCCAGCATTTT	CASSLSAGGMQPQHF
TRBV28	TRBJ1-6	-	-	TGTGCCAGCAGTCTACAGGGTGCCAGCTCCTATAATTCACCCCTCCACTTT	CASSLQGASSYNSPLHF
TRBV4-2	TRBJ2-7	TRBD2	-	TGTGCCAGCAGCCAAGAACCTCTAGCGGGAGCCTACGAGCAGTACTTC	CASSQEPLAGAYEQYF
TRBV28	TRBJ1-1	TRBD1	-	TGTGCCAGCAGCCAAGGGACAGCCTGGGCTTTCTTT	CASSQGTAWAFF
TRBV5-4	TRBJ2-1	TRBD2	-	TGTGCCAGCAGCTTGACGGGACTAGGAGGAGAGCAGTTCTTC	CASSLTGLGGEQFF
TRBV5-6	TRBJ2-7	TRBD2	-	TGTGCCAGCAGCCCGGGACTAGCGGGAGTCTACGAGCAGTACTTC	CASSPGLAGVYEQYF
TRBV6-5	TRBJ1-6	-	once	TGTGCCAGCAGTTACTCGAGGTTTTATAATTCACCCCTCCACTTT	CASSYSRFYNSPLHF
TRBV6-5	TRBJ2-1	TRBD2	-	TGTGCCAGCAGTACGGGACTAGCGGGAGTCAATGAGCAGTTCTTC	CASSTGLAGVNEQFF
TRBV4-1	TRBJ1-2	TRBD1	-	TGCGCCAGCAGTCCCGGACAGGGAGCTAACTATGGCTACACCTTC	CASSPGQGANYGYTF
TRBV19	TRBJ2-1	-	-	TGTGCCAGTAGTCTAGGACAGCACAATGAGCAGTTCTTC	CASSLGQHNEQFF
TRBV5-1	TRBJ2-5	TRBD1	-	TGCGCCAGCAGCTTGGGGGACAGGTTGGACGGAGAGACCCAGTACTTC	CASSLGDRLDGETQYF
TRBV7-2	TRBJ1-6	TRBD1	-	TGTGCCAGCAGCTCGCACAGGGGGCGGAATTCACCCCTCCACTTT	CASSSHRGRNSPLHF
TRBV29-1	TRBJ2-5	-	once	TGCAGCGTTCGACTGACTAGTTTCGGGGAGACCCAGTACTTC	CSVRLTSFGETQYF
TRBV6-2/TRBV6-3	TRBJ2-5	TRBD2	-	TGTGCCAGCAGTCGCGGGAGGCCCCATGGGACCCAGTACTTC	CASSRGRPHGTQYF
TRBV12-3/TRBV12-4	TRBJ1-1	TRBD1	-	TGTGCCAGCAGCCCGGGACAGGCGGATTATGCTTTCTTT	CASSPGQADYAFF
TRBV5-6	TRBJ2-1	-	-	TGTGCCAGCAGCTCACAAACTAGAGTTCTTTTGAATGAGCAGTTCTTC	CASSSQTRVLLNEQFF
TRBV19	TRBJ2-2	TRBD2	-	TGTGCCAGTAGTATCATCGGACTAGCTAGCGGGGAGCTGTTTTTT	CASSIIGLASGELFF
TRBV6-6	TRBJ2-7	-	once	TGTGCCAGCAGTTACAAGGGGGACGAGCAGTACTTC	CASSYKGDEQYF
TRBV5-4	TRBJ2-5	TRBD1	-	TGTGCCAGCAGCTCTCCCCGGACAGGGGGTAAAGAGACCCAGTACTTC	CASSSPRTGGKETQYF
TRBV5-1	TRBJ2-5	-	-	TGCGCCAGCAGCTCCGGTCGTGAGGAAGAGACCCAGTACTTC	CASSSGREEETQYF
TRBV6-5	TRBJ2-7	TRBD2	-	TGTGCCAGCAGTTTTCTGGCTAGCGGGAGAAATTACGAGCAGTACTTC	CASSFLASGRNYEQYF
TRBV18	TRBJ2-1	TRBD2	once	TGTGCCAGCTCACCAGGGGGACTAGCGGGAGATGAGCAGTTCTTC	CASSPGGLAGDEQFF
TRBV13	TRBJ2-1	-	-	TGTGCCAGCAGCTTCCCAGGGCTCCTGGATGAGCAGTTCTTC	CASSFPGLLDEQFF
TRBV4-1	TRBJ2-7	TRBD1	few	TGCGCCAGCAGCCAAGTTGACAGGGGGTCCTACGAGCAGTACTTC	CASSQVDRGSYEQYF
TRBV7-9	TRBJ1-1	-	-	TGTGCCAGCTGGGCGGGCACTGAAGCTTTCTTT	CASWAGTEAFF
TRBV5-6	TRBJ1-2	-	-	TGTGCCAGCAGCTTTAGTAGTAGGGGCTATGGCTACACCTTC	CASSFSSRGYGYTF
TRBV30	TRBJ2-5	-	-	TGTGCCTGGAGTGTACAAACGGAGACCCAGTACTTC	CAWSVQTETQYF
TRBV6-5	TRBJ1-2	-	few	TGTGCCAGCAGTTACCCGGGCTATGGCTACACCTTC	CASSYPGYGYTF
TRBV9	TRBJ2-1	-	-	TGTGCCAGCAGCGTAGATTCGGCGGAGGTGGGATACAATGAGCAGTTCTTC	CASSVDSAEVGYNEQFF
TRBV5-5	TRBJ2-1	TRBD1	-	TGTGCCAGCACCAGATCGAGGACAGGCTACAATGAGCAGTTCTTC	CASTRSRTGYNEQFF
TRBV11-2	TRBJ2-5	-	-	TGTGCCAGCAGCTTAGATCGAGGAGGATTGGAGACCCAGTACTTC	CASSLDRGGLETQYF
TRBV15	TRBJ2-7	TRBD2	-	TGTGCCACCAGCAGAGATTCGCGGGAGAACTACGAGCAGTACTTC	CATSRDSRENYEQYF
TRBV6-1	TRBJ1-2	TRBD1	-	TGTGCCAGCAGTGAAACGTTTTCGTCAGGGGGAGACTATGGCTACACCTTC	CASSETFSSGGDYGYTF
TRBV19	TRBJ1-5	TRBD1	-	TGTGCCAGTAGTCGGCAGGGGGTGGATCAGCCCCAGCATTTT	CASSRQGVDQPQHF
TRBV30	TRBJ1-1	-	-	TGTGCCTGGAGGTCGGGGAGTGACACTGAAGCTTTCTTT	CAWRSGSDTEAFF
TRBV6-5	TRBJ1-2	TRBD1	-	TGTGCCAGCAGTTACACCCAGGGGGCAAATTATGGCTACACCTTC	CASSYTQGANYGYTF
TRBV4-1	TRBJ2-7	-	once	TGCGCCAGCAGCCAAACCGTCCTCCGGGACACCGCCTACGAGCAGTACTTC	CASSQTVLRDTAYEQYF
TRBV3-1/TRBV3-2	TRBJ2-7	-	-	TGTGCCAGCAGCCAAGAGCGGGACAGCTCCTACGAGCAGTACTTC	CASSQERDSSYEQYF
TRBV19	TRBJ2-7	TRBD2	-	TGTGCCAGTAGTACCTCGAGCGGGACCCGCTCCTACGAGCAGTACTTC	CASSTSSGTRSYEQYF
TRBV4-1	TRBJ1-1	-	-	TGCGCCAGCAGCCAAGGGATTTCTGGGCATATGAACACTGAAGCTTTCTTT	CASSQGISGHMNTEAFF
TRBV9	TRBJ1-1	-	-	TGTGCCAGCAGCGTAGCCGGGGTAGGCGAAGCTTTCTTT	CASSVAGVGEAFF
TRBV4-1	TRBJ1-1	-	-	TGCGCCAGCAGCATTCAGGGTGGAGTAACTGAAGCTTTCTTT	CASSIQGGVTEAFF